This TCR beta chain was sequenced in a study of blood T cell repertoires in COVID-19. J lost 1 base, V lost 4 bases, and 2 bases had no gene match. Germline CDR1 LGHNA, CDR2 YSLEER. CDR3 length: 15 residues. TCRdb keeps only in-frame clones here, not all; method: immunoSEQ multiplex PCR. This sample has about 220,000 clones; roughly 88% occur once, and the top ten carry roughly 14%. Sequenced input: PBMCs or T cells enriched from blood (not recorded which). J is TRBJ2-1 and V is TRBV4-3; the match to TRBD2 covers 9 bases. The receptor comes from a woman aged 45-65 years with acute COVID-19. CDR3 sequence (DNA): TGCGCCAGCAGCCGACTAGCGGCGTCCTACAATGAGCAGTTCTTC. Its translation is CASSRLAASYNEQFF.